Below, one T cell receptor (beta chain) is given with its context. The antigen is not known. The sample belongs to a study of beta chain features in type 1 diabetes. Points from the study as a whole: Among patients with Type 1 diabetes, TCRB CDR3s were moderately but significantly shorter in every one of the four CD4+ subsets. Across patients, naive, central memory and Treg TCRB repertoires exhibited apparently greater similarity than was observed across healthy donors.

Every single donor gave one heparinised blood draw, and these averaged roughly 100 mL. Every sorted population was more than 95% pure. Germline V CDR1 and CDR2: LNHNV, YYDKDF (reference sequence). There are 15 residues in the CDR3. The V gene end was trimmed by 10 bases and the J gene end by 6 bases; junction bases not matched to a gene: 14. TCRB transcripts that were expressed got sequenced, as all of the isolated RNA had been reverse transcribed. Repertoires were generated with immunoSEQ multiplex PCR, while TCRdb's copy carries only in-frame clones and drops some. The repertoire holds roughly 240,000 clones, with around 14% as singletons.

The clonotype originates from a woman in her thirties or forties in good health. The sample comprised naive CD4+ T cells from blood. This rearrangement joins TRBV15 to TRBJ1-4; the match to TRBD1 covers 7 bases. DNA of the CDR3: TGTGCCATCTCCGGGCGCCGGACAGGAGATGAAAAACTGTTTTTT. This gives the protein CAISGRRTGDEKLFF. The whole variable domain, remainder taken from reference TRBV15 and TRBJ1-4, is DAMVIQNPRYQVTQFGKPVTLSCSQTLNHNVMYWYQQKSSQAPKLLFHYYDKDFNNEADTPDNFQSRRPNTSFCFLDIRSPGLGDTAMYLCAISGRRTGDEKLFFGSGTQLSVL.